One and the same sample provided the 8 T cell receptor beta chains below, sequenced in a study of blood T cell repertoires in COVID-19. Only in-frame clones appear in the TCRdb table, and some are missing; sequencing was by immunoSEQ multiplex PCR. Of 250,000 or so clones listed, roughly 88% are singletons. Sequenced input: peripheral blood. Source of these receptors: a woman aged 30 to 39 with active or convalescent COVID-19.

This clone was observed a handful of times. V gene TRBV12-3 or TRBV12-4 combines with J gene TRBJ1-2; 7 bases map to TRBD1. The CDR3 consists of 12 residues. The trim removed 7 bases at V and 5 bases at J, leaving 4 bases unmatched. CDR3 in amino acids: CASKGQNYGYTF. CDR3 DNA: TGTGCCAGCAAGGGACAGAATTATGGCTACACCTTC.

The CDR3 DNA follows: TGTGCCAGCAGTTTAAGGGGTGACACTGAAGCTTTCTTT. Translating it yields CASSLRGDTEAFF. The J gene is TRBJ1-1, the V gene TRBV12-3 or TRBV12-4; D might be TRBD1 (5 bases). V shed 2 bases and J shed 3 bases, with 7 bases lying between them. This CDR3 is 13 amino acids long.

This chain joins TRBV7-9 and TRBJ2-7, with TRBD2 as a possible D gene (6 bases). Per germline, CDR1 SEHNR and CDR2 FQNEAQ (reference sequence). With 4 bases removed from V and 7 bases from J, the gap between germline ends came to 17 bases. This CDR3 is built from 14 residues. The CDR3 bases are TGTGCCAGCAGCTCGACACGGGAGCTACGAGAGCAGTACTTC. This sequence encodes CASSSTRELREQYF. Full variable domain (rest looked up from reference TRBV7-9 and TRBJ2-7): DTGVSQNPRHKITKRGQNVTFRCDPISEHNRLYWYRQTLGQGPEFLTYFQNEAQLEKSRLLSDRFSAERPKGSFSTLEIQRTEQGDSAMYLCASSSTRELREQYFGPGTRLTVT.

This clone is a singleton in its sample. The chain is built from TRBV5-8 and TRBJ2-5, with 10 bases lining up with TRBD2. With 0 bases clipped from V and 5 bases from J, the junction kept 4 bases outside the gene matches. The V gene's germline CDR1 is SGHTS and CDR2 YDEGEE. The CDR3 is 15 residues long. The CDR3 reads CASSLEAGGRETQYF. The CDR3 DNA is TGTGCCAGCAGCTTGGAAGCGGGGGGGCGGGAGACCCAGTACTTC.

The table lists this clone with a few counts. This rearrangement joins TRBV2 to TRBJ2-5; D gene ambiguous. Trimming stripped 5 bases from V and 5 bases from J, with 6 bases between. The CDR3 spans 11 residues. The germline V gene has CDR1 SNHLY and CDR2 FYNNEI. CDR3 amino acids: CASSPRETQYF. CDR3 nucleotide sequence: TGTGCCAGCAGTCCCCGGGAGACCCAGTACTTC.

The chain recombines TRBV18 with TRBJ2-7; tentatively, D is TRBD1 (7 bases). Germline loops: CDR1 KGHSH, CDR2 LQKENI. The CDR3 covers 13 residues. V lost 5 bases and J lost 4, with 12 bases in between. The CDR3 coding sequence is TGTGCCAGCTCAGGGCAGGGGGGTTACGAGCAGTACTTC. Protein product: CASSGQGGYEQYF.

This chain links TRBV30 with TRBJ1-6, with 7 bases identical to TRBD1. J lost 7 bases, V lost 6 bases, and 6 bases had no gene match. The length of the CDR3 is 13 residues. CDR1 and CDR2 from the germline V gene are GTSNPN and SVGIG (reference sequence). The CDR3 DNA sequence: TGTGCCTGTGAACAGGGGCGGAATTCACCCCTCCACTTT. The encoded protein is CACEQGRNSPLHF. The whole variable domain, remainder taken from reference TRBV30 and TRBJ1-6, is SQTIHQWPATLVQPVGSPLSLECTVEGTSNPNLYWYRQAAGRGLQLLFYSVGIGQISSEVPQNLSASRPQDRQFILSSKKLLLSDSGFYLCACEQGRNSPLHFGNGTRLTVT.

The chain links TRBV6-1 to TRBJ2-1; D gene ambiguous. The CDR3 is 15 residues long. V lost 0 bases and J lost 3, with 9 bases in between. Germline CDR1 is MNHNS and CDR2 is SASEGT. CDR3 protein: CASSEARSLYNEQFF. DNA for the CDR3: TGTGCCAGCAGTGAAGCGCGATCCCTCTACAATGAGCAGTTCTTC.